Here is one T cell receptor (beta chain) with its context. The CDR3 extends over 15 amino acids. Germline V gives CDR1 SGDLS, CDR2 YYNGEE. Trimming left V 4 bases short and J 3 bases short, with 16 bases between. Measured with immunoSEQ multiplex PCR; TCRdb has only the in-frame clones, and not every one. The sample has tens of thousands of clones, about 76% seen once. These data come from a study of radiotherapy plus CTLA-4 blockade in lung cancer. Focal radiation plus CTLA-4 blockade with ipilimumab was administered to patients who had chemo-refractory metastatic non-small-cell lung cancer. The source material was peripheral blood, sampled from a patient treated with radiotherapy plus ipilimumab. V and J are TRBV9 and TRBJ1-2; D is perhaps TRBD1 (5 bases). The source is a human donor with non-small cell lung cancer whose response to radiotherapy plus ipilimumab could not be evaluated. The CDR3: CASSPGDDSYYGYTF. The DNA for the CDR3 is TGTGCCAGCAGCCCTGGGGATGACAGCTACTATGGCTACACCTTC.